This T cell receptor (beta chain) emerged from a study of blood T cells in healthy people across ages. The study's findings and limits: Any conclusive comparison of naive versus antigen-experienced cells was prevented by using unsorted PBMCs.

For the second PCR, which ran for about 7 to 11 cycles, a sample-barcoded 5' primer and a J-beta primer mix were used. TCRdb re-called the 5' RACE reads through MiXCR, storing one row per CDR3 protein. The repertoire holds hundreds of thousands of distinct CDR3 sequences, with 24% as singletons. Trimming shortened V by 3 bases and J by 0 bases, and 3 bases separated the two germline ends. The CDR3 spans 12 residues. Germline V CDR1 and CDR2: SQVTM, ANQGSEA. A remark on this clonotype: Its antigen is not identified.

These data were also reused for a study on T cells of mothers and their children.

The receptor was isolated from a boy younger than 18 in good health. Sample: blood. The gene calls are TRBV29-1 and TRBJ1-3, with no clear D. The CDR3 DNA reads as TGCAGCGTTGAGGTCTCTGGAAACACCATATATTTT. It is translated as CSVEVSGNTIYF.